One and the same sample provided the 10 T cell receptor beta chains below, sequenced in a study of blood T cell repertoires in COVID-19. TCRdb keeps only in-frame clones here, not all; method: immunoSEQ multiplex PCR. In the table there are about 170,000 clones, approximately 91% of which are singletons. Sample: peripheral blood. Every receptor here comes from a man aged 18 to 30 with COVID-19, enrolled during active disease.

The chain recombines TRBV6-5 with TRBJ2-3, with TRBD2 matching 8 bases. The junction had 7 bases not matched to a gene; V was cut back by 6 bases and J by 5 bases. The CDR3 covers 14 residues. Germline V gives CDR1 MNHEY, CDR2 SVGAGI. This chain's CDR3 is CASRTSGAVDTQYF. Written as DNA, the CDR3 is TGTGCCAGCAGAACTAGCGGAGCGGTAGATACGCAGTATTTT.

The V call is TRBV28, the J call TRBJ2-3; TRBD2 matches at 9 bases. The CDR3 is made up of 18 amino acids. Germline CDR1 reads MDHEN; CDR2 reads SYDVKM. The V gene end was trimmed by 3 bases and the J gene end by 6 bases; junction bases not matched to a gene: 16. CDR3 loop: CASSFSTSGPHPRDTQYF. DNA for the CDR3: TGTGCCAGCAGTTTTTCGACTAGCGGACCCCATCCGAGGGATACGCAGTATTTT.

The chain has TRBV21-1 and TRBJ2-1; the table's D call, TRBD1, has no DNA check behind it. TRBV21-1 is tagged as a pseudogene. The CDR3 sequence is 14 residues long. The CDR3 spells CASSSRDTYNEQFF. The CDR3 region has the DNA TGTGCCAGCAGCTCCCGGGACACCTACAATGAGCAGTTCTTC.

In its sample, this clone was seen once. In nucleotides, the CDR3 is TGTGCCAGTAGTAGAGACAGGGGGCCCCCAGATACGCAGTATTTT. Translated, it gives CASSRDRGPPDTQYF. J is TRBJ2-3 and V is TRBV19, with 10 bases lining up with TRBD1. Germline V CDR1 and CDR2: LNHDA, SQIVND (reference sequence). The CDR3 extends over 15 amino acids. With 4 bases clipped from V and 4 bases from J, the junction kept 5 bases outside the gene matches.

The gene calls are TRBV7-9 and TRBJ2-2, with D tentatively TRBD1 (5 bases). V shed 5 bases and J shed 2 bases, with 18 bases lying between them. Germline V gene sequence: CDR1 SEHNR, CDR2 FQNEAQ (reference sequence). This CDR3 is built from 17 residues. The CDR3 region is CASSGGPTDLNTGELFF. CDR3 bases: TGTGCCAGCAGCGGCGGCCCGACAGACCTAAACACCGGGGAGCTGTTTTTT.

The chain employs TRBV11-2 and TRBJ2-7, with D possibly TRBD2 on 5 matching bases. The V end lost 1 base, the J end lost 3 bases, and 13 bases lay between the germline ends. CDR3 length equals 15 residues. Germline CDR1 is SGHAT and CDR2 is FQNNGV. The CDR3 DNA follows: TGTGCCAGCAGCTTAGGTGGATCGGGGATCTACGAGCAGTACTTC. This gives the protein CASSLGGSGIYEQYF.

CDR3 loop: CASSRTVYNSPLHF. CDR3 bases: TGTGCCAGCAGTCGGACTGTGTATAATTCACCCCTCCACTTT. The chain uses TRBV27 and TRBJ1-6; D gene ambiguous. This CDR3 comprises 14 residues. CDR1 MNHEY and CDR2 SMNVEV come from the germline V gene (reference sequence). Trimming shortened V by 5 bases and J by 4 bases, and 9 bases separated the two germline ends.

This chain links TRBV6-5 with TRBJ1-2; perhaps TRBD1 as D (6 bases). The germline gives CDR1 MNHEY, CDR2 SVGAGI. V was clipped by 3 bases and J by 0 bases, with 14 bases between them. CDR3 length: 16 residues. CDR3: CASSYPTGHSNYGYTF. In DNA, the CDR3 is TGTGCCAGCAGTTATCCAACGGGACATTCTAACTATGGCTACACCTTC.

This chain connects TRBV20-1 to TRBJ2-1, with 13 bases fitting TRBD2. This CDR3 is 15 amino acids long. V was clipped by 6 bases and J by 4 bases; unmatched bases: 6. Germline CDR1 DFQATT, CDR2 SNEGSKA (reference sequence). The CDR3 region has the DNA TGCAGTGCCAGTGCGGGACTAGCGGGATACAATGAGCAGTTCTTC. Translation gives CSASAGLAGYNEQFF.

This sequence joins TRBV9 and TRBJ1-3, with D hard to call. The CDR3 contains 15 residues. The germline V gene has CDR1 SGDLS and CDR2 YYNGEE. V dropped 4 bases and J dropped 3 bases, with 14 bases sitting between them. CDR3 residues: CASSRGIGFGNTIYF. DNA for the CDR3: TGTGCCAGCAGCCGCGGGATTGGGTTTGGAAACACCATATATTTT.